This T cell receptor beta chain was found in a study of cytomegalovirus exposure and HLA in healthy donors. Donors showed nominal health when sampled, although they likely had unrecorded immune exposures. The PCR was carried out with 60 Vbeta primers and 13 Jbeta primers. This table comes from immunoSEQ multiplex PCR, and its TCRdb copy is limited to in-frame clones, with some not included. Found here are 100,000 to 120,000 clones, just over 75% of them singletons; the top ten hold around 15%. The source of this sequence is a man aged 25-40 years in good health and CMV-seropositive. Sequenced material: PBMCs.

The DNA of the CDR3 is TGCGCCAGCAGCGGGACTCCTGGAAACACCATATATTTT. Amino acids: CASSGTPGNTIYF. This chain links TRBV10-2 with TRBJ1-3; D is perhaps TRBD1 (5 bases). V gave up 6 bases and J gave up 2 bases, with 8 bases separating them. Germline-derived CDR1 and CDR2 are WSHSY and SAAADI. There are 13 residues in the CDR3.